This entry describes one T cell receptor (beta chain). This entry comes from a study of blood T cells in healthy people across ages. Then a second PCR, running roughly 7 to 11 cycles, was carried out with a sample-barcoded 5' primer and a J-beta primer mix. A template-switch adaptor with 12 random nucleotides tagged each cDNA molecule. TCRdb reanalysed the 5' RACE reads using MiXCR and keeps one entry per CDR3 protein. The table has over 1,200,000 distinct CDR3 sequences, roughly 59% seen once; the top ten hold over 5%. Deletions cut 3 bases from V and 7 bases from J, with 8 bases between. The CDR3 is 12 residues long.

The source of this sequence is a man younger than 30 in good health. The chain uses TRBV12-3 or TRBV12-4 and TRBJ2-3; D is ambiguous. Sequenced input: blood. The chain's CDR3 is CASSFGLNTQYF. For the CDR3, the DNA is TGTGCCAGCAGTTTTGGGCTGAATACGCAGTATTTT.